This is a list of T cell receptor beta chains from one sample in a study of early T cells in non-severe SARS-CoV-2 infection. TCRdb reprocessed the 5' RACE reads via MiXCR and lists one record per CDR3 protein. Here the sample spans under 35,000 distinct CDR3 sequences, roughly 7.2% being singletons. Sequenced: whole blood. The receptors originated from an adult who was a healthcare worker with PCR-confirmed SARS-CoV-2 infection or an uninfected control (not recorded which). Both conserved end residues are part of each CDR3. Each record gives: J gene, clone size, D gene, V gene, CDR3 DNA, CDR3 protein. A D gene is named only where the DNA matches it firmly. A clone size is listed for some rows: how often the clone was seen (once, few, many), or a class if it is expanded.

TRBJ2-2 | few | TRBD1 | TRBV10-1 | TGCGCCAGCACCACGGGACAGGGGAACACCGGGGAGCTGTTTTTT | CASTTGQGNTGELFF
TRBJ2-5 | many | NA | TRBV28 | TGTGCCAGCAGTTTATCTGGGCAAGAGACCCAGTACTTC | CASSLSGQETQYF
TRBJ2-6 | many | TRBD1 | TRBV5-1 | TGCGCCAGCAGTCCAGGACAGGGGGCAGCCGGGGCCAACGTCCTGACTTTC | CASSPGQGAAGANVLTF
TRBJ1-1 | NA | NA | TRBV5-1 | TGCGCCAGCAGCTGGACGTTGATGGCGGCTGAAGCTTTCTTT | CASSWTLMAAEAFF
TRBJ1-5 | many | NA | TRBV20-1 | TGCAGTGTTCAACAGGGTCGAAGCAATCAGCCCCAGCATTTT | CSVQQGRSNQPQHF
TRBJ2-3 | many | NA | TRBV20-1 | TGCAGTGCTACGGAGGGGGTACTCACAGATACGCAGTATTTT | CSATEGVLTDTQYF
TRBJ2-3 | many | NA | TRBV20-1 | TGCAGTGCTAGTGCTACGACTAACACAGATACGCAGTATTTT | CSASATTNTDTQYF
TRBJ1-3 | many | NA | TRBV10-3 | TGTGCCATCAGTGAGGGGATCTCTGGAAACACCATATATTTT | CAISEGISGNTIYF
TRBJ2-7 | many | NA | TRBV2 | TGTGCCAGCAGGCCCCGGGACGGGTGGGACGAGCAGTACTTC | CASRPRDGWDEQYF
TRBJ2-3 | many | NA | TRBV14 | TGTGCCAGCAGCCATATCACAGATACGCAGTATTTT | CASSHITDTQYF
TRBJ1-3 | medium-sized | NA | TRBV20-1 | TGCAGTGCTAGAGGGACACACCGCATGGGAAACACCATATATTTT | CSARGTHRMGNTIYF
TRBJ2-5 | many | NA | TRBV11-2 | TGTGCCAGCAGCCACGGGTACCAAGAGACCCAGTACTTC | CASSHGYQETQYF
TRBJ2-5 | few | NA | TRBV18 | TGTGCCAGCTCACCAGCAGGGACCCAAGAGACCCAGTACTTC | CASSPAGTQETQYF
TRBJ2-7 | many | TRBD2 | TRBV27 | TGTGCCAGCAGTTTATCGGGGGCCAGGGGCGGGAGGACCTACGAGCAGTACTTC | CASSLSGARGGRTYEQYF
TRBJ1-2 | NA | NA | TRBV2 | TGTGCCAGCAGTGAATTTACAGATTTTGGCTACACCTTC | CASSEFTDFGYTF
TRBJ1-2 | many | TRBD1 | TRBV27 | TGTGCCAGCAGTTGGGGGACAGGGGGCGCGGATGGCTACACCTTC | CASSWGTGGADGYTF
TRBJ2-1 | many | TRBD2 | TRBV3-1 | TGTGCCAGCAGCCATACCGTAGCGGGGAGCTCCTACAATGAGCAGTTCTTC | CASSHTVAGSSYNEQFF
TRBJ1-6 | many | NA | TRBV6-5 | TGTGCCAGCAGTTACCCGTCCGGGCCCAATTCACCCCTCCACTTT | CASSYPSGPNSPLHF
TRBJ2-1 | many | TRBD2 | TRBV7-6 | TGTGCCAGCAGCTTAGCGGACCCGGGACTAGCGGGAGGGCTTTTCGGTGAGCAGTTCTTC | CASSLADPGLAGGLFGEQFF
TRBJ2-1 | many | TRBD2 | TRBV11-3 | TGTGCCAGCAGCTTAAGCGGGAGGACGAATGAGCAGTTCTTC | CASSLSGRTNEQFF
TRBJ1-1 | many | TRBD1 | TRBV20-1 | TGCAGTGCCAAAGACAGGGTGGACACTGAAGCTTTCTTT | CSAKDRVDTEAFF
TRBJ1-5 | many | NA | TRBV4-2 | TGTGCCAGCAGCCAAGATGTTCGGGGGGGCGGGCAGCCCCAGCATTTT | CASSQDVRGGGQPQHF
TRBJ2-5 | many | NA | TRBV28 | TGTGCCAGCAGTTCCACCCCGGAGGGAGCTGAGACCCAGTACTTC | CASSSTPEGAETQYF
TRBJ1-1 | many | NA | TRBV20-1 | TGCAGTGCTAGAGATGAGACAGTCAGCTGGAACACTGAAGCTTTCTTT | CSARDETVSWNTEAFF
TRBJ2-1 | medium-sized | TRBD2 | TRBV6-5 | TGTGCCAGCAGACGGGGGGGTGAGCAGTTCTTC | CASRRGGEQFF
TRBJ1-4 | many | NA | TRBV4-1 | TGCGCCAGCAGCCAAGGTGGGGGACTATATGAAAAACTGTTTTTT | CASSQGGGLYEKLFF
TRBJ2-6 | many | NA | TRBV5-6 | TGTGCCAGCAACCTACAGGCCCCCTACTCTGGGGCCAACGTCCTGACTTTC | CASNLQAPYSGANVLTF
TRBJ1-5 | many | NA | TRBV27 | TGTGCCAGCAGTTTCGGCAGGGGATCCAATCAGCCCCAGCATTTT | CASSFGRGSNQPQHF
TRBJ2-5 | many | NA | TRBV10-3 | TGTGCCATCAGCGCCCGGGAGACCCAGTACTTC | CAISARETQYF
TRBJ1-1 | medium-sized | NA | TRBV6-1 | TGTGCCAGCAGCGTGCTGTTTGTGAACACTGAAGCTTTCTTT | CASSVLFVNTEAFF
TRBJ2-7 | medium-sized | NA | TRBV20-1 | TGCAGTGGAAAGGGAGAGCGCTCCTACGAGCAGTACTTC | CSGKGERSYEQYF
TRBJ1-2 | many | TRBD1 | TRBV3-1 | TGTGCCAGCAGCCAAAGGGAGACAGGGATCGATGGCTACACCTTC | CASSQRETGIDGYTF
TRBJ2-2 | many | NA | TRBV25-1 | TGTGCCAGCCTGACATCGAACACCGGGGAGCTGTTTTTT | CASLTSNTGELFF
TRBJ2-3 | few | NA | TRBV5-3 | TGTGCCAGAAGCTGGTGGAGGTGGGGCACAGATACGCAGTATTTT | CARSWWRWGTDTQYF
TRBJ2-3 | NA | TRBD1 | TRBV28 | TGTGCCAGCAGAATCTGGACAGGGGGGACAGATACGCAGTATTTT | CASRIWTGGTDTQYF
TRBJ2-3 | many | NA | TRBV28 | TGTGCCAACCCAATGGGGAATAGCCAAGGCACAGATACGCAGTATTTT | CANPMGNSQGTDTQYF
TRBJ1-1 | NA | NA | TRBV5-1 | TGCGCCAGCAGCCGGGGTACAGGCGCGAACACTGAAGCTTTCTTT | CASSRGTGANTEAFF
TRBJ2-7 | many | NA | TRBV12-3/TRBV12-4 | TGTGCCAGCAGTCCCGGGCCTTTCCCTGGGTACGAGCAGTACTTC | CASSPGPFPGYEQYF
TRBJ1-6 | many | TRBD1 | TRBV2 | TGTGCCAGCACCGGACAGGGTATGACGAATTCACCCCTCCACTTT | CASTGQGMTNSPLHF
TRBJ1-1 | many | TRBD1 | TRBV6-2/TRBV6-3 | TGTGCCAGCAGCCAAGGGGGCGCCGACACTGAAGCTTTCTTT | CASSQGGADTEAFF
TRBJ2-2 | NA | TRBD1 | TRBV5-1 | TGCGCCAGCAAGAACAGGGGACCGAACACCGGGGAGCTGTTTTTT | CASKNRGPNTGELFF
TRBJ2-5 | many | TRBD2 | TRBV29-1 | TGCAGCGCCTCCCCGGGACTAGGGTGGCAAGAGACCCAGTACTTC | CSASPGLGWQETQYF
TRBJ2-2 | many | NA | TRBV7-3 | TGTGCCAGCAGCATCAACACCGGGGAGCTGTTTTTT | CASSINTGELFF
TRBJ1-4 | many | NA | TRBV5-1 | TGCGCCAGCAGCTTTAAAGAAGTTAATGAAAAACTGTTTTTT | CASSFKEVNEKLFF
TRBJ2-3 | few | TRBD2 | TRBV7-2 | TGTGCCAGCAGCCCAGCGGGAGTAAGTCTTGCGGATACGCAGTATTTT | CASSPAGVSLADTQYF
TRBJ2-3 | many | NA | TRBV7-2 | TGTGCCAGCAGCCTCCGGACCGCCTCACCGTATTTT | CASSLRTASPYF
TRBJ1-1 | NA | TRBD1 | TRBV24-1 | TGTGCCGTTAGATCCCGGGACAGGAACACTGAAGCTTTCTTT | CAVRSRDRNTEAFF
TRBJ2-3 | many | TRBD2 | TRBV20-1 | TGCAGTGCTAGCCCGGGACTATTCACAGATACGCAGTATTTT | CSASPGLFTDTQYF
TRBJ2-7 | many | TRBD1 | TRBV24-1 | TGTGCCACCAGTGATCGGACAGGGGCGACCTACGAGCAGTACTTC | CATSDRTGATYEQYF
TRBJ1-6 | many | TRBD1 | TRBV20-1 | TGCAGTGCTAGAGCTCAGACAGGGGGCTATAATTCACCCCTCCACTTT | CSARAQTGGYNSPLHF
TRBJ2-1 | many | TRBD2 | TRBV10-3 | TGTGCCGCTGGGCTAGCGGGAGTTACATCGGACAATGAGCAGTTCTTC | CAAGLAGVTSDNEQFF
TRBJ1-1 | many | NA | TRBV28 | TGTGCCATTGACGCACCGAATACAGGGCAGAACACTGAAGCTTTCTTT | CAIDAPNTGQNTEAFF
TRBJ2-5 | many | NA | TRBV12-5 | TGTGCTAGTGGTTTGGTAGGCCAAGAGACCCAGTACTTC | CASGLVGQETQYF
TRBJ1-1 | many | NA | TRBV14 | TGTGCCAGCAGCCAAGAAATTCTCACTGAAGCTTTCTTT | CASSQEILTEAFF
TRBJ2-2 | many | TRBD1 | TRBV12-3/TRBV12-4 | TGTGCCAGCAGTTTGACAGGGCGGGACACCGGGGAGCTGTTTTTT | CASSLTGRDTGELFF
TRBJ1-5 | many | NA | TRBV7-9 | TGTGCCAGCAGCTTATGGGGCCGGAATCAGCCCCAGCATTTT | CASSLWGRNQPQHF
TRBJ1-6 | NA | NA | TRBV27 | TGTGCCAGCAGTCGACAAGATTCACCCCTCCACTTT | CASSRQDSPLHF
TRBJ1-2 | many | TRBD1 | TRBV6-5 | TGTGCCAGCAGCAGGGACAGGGGCTATGGCTACACCTTC | CASSRDRGYGYTF
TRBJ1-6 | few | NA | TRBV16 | TGTGCCAGCAGCGGGCCAGATAATAATTCACCCCTCCACTTT | CASSGPDNNSPLHF
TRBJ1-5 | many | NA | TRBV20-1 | TGCAGTGCCAACCGGGACAACAATCAGCCCCAGCATTTT | CSANRDNNQPQHF